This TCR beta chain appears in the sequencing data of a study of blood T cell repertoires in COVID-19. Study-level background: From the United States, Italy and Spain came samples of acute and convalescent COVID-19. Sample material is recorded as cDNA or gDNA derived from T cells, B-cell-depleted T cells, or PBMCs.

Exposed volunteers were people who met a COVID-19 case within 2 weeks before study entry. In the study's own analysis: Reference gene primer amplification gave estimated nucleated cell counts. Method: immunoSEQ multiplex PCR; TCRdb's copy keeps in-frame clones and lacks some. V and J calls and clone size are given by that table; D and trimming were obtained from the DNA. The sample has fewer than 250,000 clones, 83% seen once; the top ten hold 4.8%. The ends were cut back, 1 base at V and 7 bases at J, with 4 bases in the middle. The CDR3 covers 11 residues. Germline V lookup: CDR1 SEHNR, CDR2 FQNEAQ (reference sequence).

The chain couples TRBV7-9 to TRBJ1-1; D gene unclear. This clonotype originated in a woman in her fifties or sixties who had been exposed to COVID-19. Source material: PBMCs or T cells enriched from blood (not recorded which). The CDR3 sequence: CASSLGSEAFF. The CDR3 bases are TGTGCCAGCAGCTTAGGCAGTGAAGCTTTCTTT.